These 26 T cell receptor beta chains were all obtained from the same sample, sequenced in a study of blood T cell repertoires in COVID-19 (dated by TCRdb to 2020 to 2022). Library generation was performed with the immunoSEQ multiplex PCR assay. TCRdb stores this immuneACCESS table with in-frame sequences only. Part of the clones is absent; in the studies checked, under half of the shortfall reflects unresolved V genes, and no reason is known for the rest. This sample gives 150,000 or so clones in total; roughly 76% of them show up just once. Roughly 8% of the sample rests with the top ten. The sequenced sample consisted of peripheral blood. These receptors originate from a human donor with acute or convalescent COVID-19. The donor label of this sample is uncertain.

The chain uses TRBV5-5 and TRBJ2-1; D call uncertain. The CDR3 runs to 14 residues. Between the trimmed V and J ends, which lost 4 bases and 0 bases, there was a span of 8 bases. Germline CDR1 SGHKS, CDR2 YYEKEE (reference sequence). The CDR3 here is CASSPPGSYNEQFF. CDR3 nucleotide sequence: TGTGCCAGCAGCCCCCCGGGCTCCTACAATGAGCAGTTCTTC.

V gene TRBV11-1 combines with J gene TRBJ1-1, with TRBD1 identical over 8 bases. The CDR3 has 14 amino acids. The ends lost 5 bases at V and 6 bases at J; junction bases unmatched: 8. Looked up from germline, CDR1 is SGHAT and CDR2 is FQDESV (reference sequence). For the CDR3, the DNA is TGTGCCAGCAGCGGACAGGGAGGAAGCCCTGAAGCTTTCTTT. Protein product: CASSGQGGSPEAFF.

V gene TRBV29-1 combines with J gene TRBJ1-2; 7 nucleotides agree with TRBD1. The J segment lost 2 bases and the V segment lost 5 bases, leaving 2 bases of the junction unmatched. CDR3 length: 12 amino acids. The V gene's germline CDR1 is SQVTM and CDR2 ANQGSEA. Here the CDR3 reads CSVKDRNYGYTF. The CDR3 region has the DNA TGCAGCGTTAAGGACAGGAACTATGGCTACACCTTC.

The chain employs TRBV2 and TRBJ1-5; D call uncertain. The CDR3 is 12 residues long. Germline V gene data show CDR1 as SNHLY and CDR2 as FYNNEI. V shed 6 bases and J shed 1 base, with 4 bases lying between them. The CDR3 DNA sequence: TGTGCCAGCAGGGAGAGCAATCAGCCCCAGCATTTT. The encoded protein is CASRESNQPQHF.

The V call is TRBV3-1 (or the pseudogene TRBV3-2), the J call TRBJ1-2, with TRBD1 as a possible D gene (6 bases). This CDR3 contains 16 residues. The V end was cut by 0 bases, the J end by 7 bases, with 18 bases between. Germline lookup yields CDR1 LGHDT and CDR2 YNNKEL (reference sequence). The CDR3 protein is CASSQEVGRGSGGYTF. DNA for the CDR3: TGTGCCAGCAGCCAAGAGGTGGGCAGGGGTTCAGGTGGCTACACCTTC.

The chain is built from TRBV7-6 and TRBJ1-1, with D tentatively TRBD1 (5 bases). This CDR3 is built from 13 residues. The V end was cut by 5 bases, the J end by 3 bases, with 10 bases between. Germline CDR1 is SGHVS and CDR2 is FNYEAQ. CDR3 residues: CASSPGVYTEAFF. The CDR3 nucleotides are TGTGCCAGCAGCCCGGGGGTCTACACTGAAGCTTTCTTT. The entire variable domain, with the rest obtained from reference TRBV7-6 and TRBJ1-1, is as follows: GAGVSQSPRYKVTKRGQDVALRCDPISGHVSLYWYRQALGQGPEFLTYFNYEAQQDKSGLPNDRFSAERPEGSISTLTIQRTEQRDSAMYRCASSPGVYTEAFFGQGTRLTVV.

This chain links TRBV30 with TRBJ2-7; TRBD2 aligns across 8 bases. The germline CDR1 and CDR2 sequences are GTSNPN and SVGIG (reference sequence). V was pared by 4 bases and J by 2 bases, with 7 bases of the junction left unmatched. CDR3 length: 14 residues. CDR3 in DNA: TGTGCCTGGAACTTAGCGGGGACTGCCTACGAGCAGTACTTC. As protein: CAWNLAGTAYEQYF.

The chain has TRBV7-2 and TRBJ2-7; the D is unclear. The CDR3 length is 14 residues. Between the trimmed V and J ends, which lost 5 bases and 4 bases, there was a span of 15 bases. Germline V gene sequence: CDR1 SGHTA, CDR2 FQGNSA. This chain's CDR3 is CASSLQPTSYEQYF. The CDR3, as DNA: TGTGCCAGCAGCCTTCAACCTACGTCGTACGAGCAGTACTTC. The full variable domain, completed using reference TRBV7-2 and TRBJ2-7, is GAGVSQSPSNKVTEKGKDVELRCDPISGHTALYWYRQSLGQGLEFLIYFQGNSAPDKSGLPSDRFSAERTGGSVSTLTIQRTQQEDSAVYLCASSLQPTSYEQYFGPGTRLTVT.

Here the CDR3 DNA reads TGTGCCAGCAGCCAAGGATTGGGGGCTGGCAATCAGCCCCAGCATTTT. Its protein is CASSQGLGAGNQPQHF. The V call is TRBV3-1 (or the pseudogene TRBV3-2), the J call TRBJ1-5; perhaps TRBD1 as D (6 bases). CDR3 length: 16 amino acids. Per the germline V gene, CDR1 is LGHDT and CDR2 is YNNKEL (reference sequence). V lost 1 base and J 2 bases, leaving 12 bases between the germline ends.

This sequence joins TRBV9 and TRBJ1-1, with TRBD1 as a possible D gene (5 bases). The V and J ends lost 0 bases and 1 base respectively, with 10 bases between them. CDR1 is SGDLS, CDR2 YYNGEE, per germline. The CDR3 spans 15 residues. DNA of the CDR3: TGTGCCAGCAGCGTAGCGGGGGGACCGAACACTGAAGCTTTCTTT. Its protein product is CASSVAGGPNTEAFF.

This rearrangement joins TRBV5-5 to TRBJ1-4, with 8 bases identical to TRBD1. V lost 4 bases and J lost 3; bases outside the gene matches: 5. CDR3 length equals 15 residues. The germline gives CDR1 SGHKS, CDR2 YYEKEE (reference sequence). The CDR3 protein is CASSTQGAANEKLFF. The DNA of the CDR3 is TGTGCCAGCAGCACCCAGGGGGCGGCTAATGAAAAACTGTTTTTT.

This rearrangement joins TRBV27 to TRBJ1-6; no clear D. V lost 3 bases and J 2 bases, leaving 11 bases between the germline ends. Germline CDR1 and CDR2: MNHEY and SMNVEV (reference sequence). The CDR3 spans 16 residues. CDR3 amino acids: CASSLGGNPYNSPLHF. The CDR3 bases are TGTGCCAGCAGTTTGGGCGGGAACCCCTATAATTCACCCCTCCACTTT.

V and J are TRBV10-1 and TRBJ2-2; 9 nucleotides agree with TRBD1. Losses at the gene ends were 4 bases for V and 6 bases for J; bases not matched to a gene: 6. This CDR3 comprises 15 residues. From germline, CDR1 is WNHNN and CDR2 SYGVQD (reference sequence). CDR3 sequence (DNA): TGCGCCAGCAGTGTCGGGACAGGGCCAGCCGGGGAGCTGTTTTTT. This gives the protein CASSVGTGPAGELFF.

This chain connects TRBV30 to TRBJ2-3, with a weak D call TRBD1 (7 bases). V was shortened by 0 bases and J by 5 bases, with 15 bases between the two germline ends. Germline V gene data show CDR1 as GTSNPN and CDR2 as SVGIG (reference sequence). This CDR3 comprises 15 residues. The CDR3 sequence: CAWSVAGGGIDTQYF. Here the CDR3 DNA reads TGTGCCTGGAGTGTGGCAGGGGGAGGAATAGATACGCAGTATTTT. The full variable domain, its missing parts supplied by reference TRBV30 and TRBJ2-3, is SQTIHQWPATLVQPVGSPLSLECTVEGTSNPNLYWYRQAAGRGLQLLFYSVGIGQISSEVPQNLSASRPQDRQFILSSKKLLLSDSGFYLCAWSVAGGGIDTQYFGPGTRLTVL.

The J gene is TRBJ1-1, the V gene TRBV6-5; D is unresolved. V was pared by 1 base and J by 1 base, with 4 bases between. Germline V gives CDR1 MNHEY, CDR2 SVGAGI. The CDR3 consists of 13 residues. CDR3 bases: TGTGCCAGCAGTTACTTCAAGAACACTGAAGCTTTCTTT. As protein: CASSYFKNTEAFF.

The chain combines TRBV27 with TRBJ1-6; D not certain. The germline V and J ends were trimmed by 3 bases and 3 bases, with 6 bases remaining between them. Germline CDR1 is MNHEY and CDR2 is SMNVEV (reference sequence). The CDR3 is made up of 14 amino acids. The CDR3 spells CASSFRSYNSPLHF. In DNA, the CDR3 is TGTGCCAGCAGTTTCCGCAGCTATAATTCACCCCTCCACTTT.

V and J are TRBV19 and TRBJ2-7; D is perhaps TRBD1 (7 bases). CDR3 length: 15 amino acids. Trimming stripped 8 bases from V and 2 bases from J, with 19 bases between. Looked up from germline, CDR1 is LNHDA and CDR2 is SQIVND (reference sequence). The CDR3 bases are TGTGCCAGTTCAGGGGGGCAGGGCCTACCCTACGAGCAGTACTTC. Protein: CASSGGQGLPYEQYF.

The chain employs TRBV30 and TRBJ1-1; unclear D gene. V lost 1 base and J 2 bases, leaving 14 bases between the germline ends. The CDR3 has 15 amino acids. The germline V gene encodes CDR1 GTSNPN and CDR2 SVGIG (reference sequence). CDR3 bases: TGTGCCTGGAGTGATAAGGGAGGGCTCAACACTGAAGCTTTCTTT. Its protein product is CAWSDKGGLNTEAFF.

The chain combines TRBV5-1 with TRBJ1-4, with 9 nucleotides matching TRBD1. V gave up 4 bases and J gave up 8 bases; unmatched junction bases: 6. The V gene's germline CDR1 is SGHRS and CDR2 YFSETQ. The CDR3 loop spans 14 amino acids. For the CDR3, the DNA is TGCGCCAGCAGCGAACAGGGGGCTGGGGAAAAACTGTTTTTT. It is translated as CASSEQGAGEKLFF.

The chain has TRBV4-1 and TRBJ1-4, with D possibly matching TRBD1 (5 bases). CDR1 is MGHRA, CDR2 YSYEKL, per germline. V lost 4 bases and J 8 bases, leaving 14 bases between the germline ends. The CDR3 consists of 14 residues. Here the CDR3 DNA reads TGCGCCAGCAGCCCTGGGTGGGGGGGAGAAAAACTGTTTTTT. Translated: CASSPGWGGEKLFF.

The V call is TRBV19, the J call TRBJ1-5; D is unclear. The CDR3 sequence is 13 residues long. Trimming removed 3 bases from V and 2 bases from J, with 5 bases in between. Germline lookup yields CDR1 LNHDA and CDR2 SQIVND (reference sequence). This CDR3 is CASSILGNQPQHF. DNA for the CDR3: TGTGCCAGTAGTATTCTCGGCAATCAGCCCCAGCATTTT. The complete variable domain, with remaining parts taken from reference TRBV19 and TRBJ1-5, reads DGGITQSPKYLFRKEGQNVTLSCEQNLNHDAMYWYRQDPGQGLRLIYYSQIVNDFQKGDIAEGYSVSREKKESFPLTVTSAQKNPTAFYLCASSILGNQPQHFGDGTRLSIL.

This chain links TRBV5-4 with TRBJ2-7, with 7 nucleotides matching TRBD1. The germline CDR1 and CDR2 sequences are SGHNT and YYREEE (reference sequence). V gave up 1 base and J gave up 5 bases; unmatched junction bases: 9. The CDR3 has 15 amino acids. The CDR3 nucleotides read TGTGCCAGCAGCTTGTACGACAGGGTACCCCACGAGCAGTACTTC. This translates into CASSLYDRVPHEQYF.

The chain combines TRBV9 with TRBJ1-1; D possibly corresponds to TRBD1 (5 bases). This CDR3 has 12 amino acids. Trimming left V 3 bases short and J 8 bases short, with 11 bases between. Germline CDR1 is SGDLS and CDR2 is YYNGEE. CDR3 DNA sequence: TGTGCCAGCAGCGGGGGCGGGAGCGAAGCTTTCTTT. It encodes CASSGGGSEAFF.

The chain is built from TRBV9 and TRBJ2-3; D possibly corresponds to TRBD1 (5 bases). Trimming pared 0 bases from V and 7 bases from J, leaving 12 bases between. Per germline, CDR1 SGDLS and CDR2 YYNGEE. The CDR3 is 14 amino acids. The CDR3 loop is CASSVGQGTHTQYF. In DNA form, the CDR3 reads TGTGCCAGCAGCGTAGGGCAGGGAACCCATACGCAGTATTTT.

This chain uses TRBV29-1 with TRBJ1-1, with D possibly matching TRBD1 (5 bases). This CDR3 contains 14 residues. Per the germline V gene, CDR1 is SQVTM and CDR2 is ANQGSEA. V was cut by 4 bases and J by 0 bases, with 12 bases left in between. The CDR3: CSVAGGFVNTEAFF. As DNA, the CDR3 is TGCAGCGTTGCCGGGGGTTTCGTGAACACTGAAGCTTTCTTT. Full variable domain (rest looked up from reference TRBV29-1 and TRBJ1-1): SAVISQKPSRDICQRGTSLTIQCQVDSQVTMMFWYRQQPGQSLTLIATANQGSEATYESGFVIDKFPISRPNLTFSTLTVSNMSPEDSSIYLCSVAGGFVNTEAFFGQGTRLTVV.

V usage is TRBV27 and J usage is TRBJ2-1; maybe TRBD1 (7 bases). The germline CDR1 and CDR2 sequences are MNHEY and SMNVEV (reference sequence). The CDR3 is 15 residues long. V was clipped by 7 bases and J by 5 bases, with 18 bases between them. In DNA form, the CDR3 reads TGTGCCAGCACTATCAGACAGGGAGGAGACAATGAGCAGTTCTTC. Its protein is CASTIRQGGDNEQFF.